Sequencing of this T cell receptor (beta chain) was carried out in a study of T cells after yellow fever vaccination. Findings and caveats of the study: Most primary-vaccination clones reappeared after the booster (96% CD4, roughly 88% CD8).

The CDR3 is 17 amino acids. The germline CDR1 and CDR2 sequences are SGDLS and YYNGEE. V gave up 3 bases and J gave up 4 bases, with 22 bases separating them. Concerning this clonotype itself: What it recognizes is unknown.

Via MiXCR, TCRdb re-called the 5' RACE reads, giving one row per CDR3 protein. The sample has 150,000 to 200,000 distinct CDR3 sequences; approximately 11% are singletons. The rearrangement links TRBV9 to TRBJ1-2; D unclear. The source is a man between 18 and 35 years old who received the YFV17D yellow fever vaccine. The specimen was CD8+ T cells sorted from PBMCs, collected 15 days after the yellow fever booster vaccination. The CDR3: CASSAQWLVGGSYGYTF. Written as DNA, the CDR3 is TGTGCCAGCAGCGCCCAGTGGTTGGTCGGAGGGAGCTATGGCTACACCTTC.